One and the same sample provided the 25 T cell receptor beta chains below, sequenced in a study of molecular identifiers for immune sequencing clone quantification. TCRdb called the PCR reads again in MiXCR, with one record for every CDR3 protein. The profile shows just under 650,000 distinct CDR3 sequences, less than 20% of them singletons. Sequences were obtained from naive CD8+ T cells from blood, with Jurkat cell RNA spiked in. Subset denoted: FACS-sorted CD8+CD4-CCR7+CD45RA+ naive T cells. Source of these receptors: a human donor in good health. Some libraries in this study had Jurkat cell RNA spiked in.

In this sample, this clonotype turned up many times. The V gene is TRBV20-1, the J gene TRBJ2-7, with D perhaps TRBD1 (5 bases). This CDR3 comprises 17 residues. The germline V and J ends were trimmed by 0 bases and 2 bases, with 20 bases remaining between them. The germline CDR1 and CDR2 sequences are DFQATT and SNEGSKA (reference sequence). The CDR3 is CSARDRQSSTITYEQYF. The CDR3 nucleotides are TGCAGTGCTAGAGATCGACAGAGCTCCACAATTACCTACGAGCAGTACTTC.

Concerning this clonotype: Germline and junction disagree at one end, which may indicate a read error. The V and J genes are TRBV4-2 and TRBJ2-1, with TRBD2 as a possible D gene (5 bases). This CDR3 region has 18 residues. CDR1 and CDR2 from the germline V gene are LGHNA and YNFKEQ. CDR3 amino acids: CAGSQVVLGRTPYNEQFF. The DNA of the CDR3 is TGTGCCGGCAGCCAAGTGGTCCTTGGGAGAACGCCATACAATGAGCAGTTCTTC.

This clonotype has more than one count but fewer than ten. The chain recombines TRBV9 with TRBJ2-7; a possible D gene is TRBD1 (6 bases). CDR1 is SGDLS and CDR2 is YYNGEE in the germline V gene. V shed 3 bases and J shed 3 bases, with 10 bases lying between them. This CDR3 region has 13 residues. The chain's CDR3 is CASSGTEDYEQYF. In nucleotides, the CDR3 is TGTGCCAGCAGCGGGACAGAGGACTACGAGCAGTACTTC.

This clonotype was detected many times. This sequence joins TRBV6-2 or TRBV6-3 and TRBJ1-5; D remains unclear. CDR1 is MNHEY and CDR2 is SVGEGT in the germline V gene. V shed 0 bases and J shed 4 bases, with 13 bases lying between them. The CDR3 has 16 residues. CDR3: CASSYSAQDLNQPQHF. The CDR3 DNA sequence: TGTGCCAGCAGTTACTCCGCCCAGGACCTAAATCAGCCCCAGCATTTT.

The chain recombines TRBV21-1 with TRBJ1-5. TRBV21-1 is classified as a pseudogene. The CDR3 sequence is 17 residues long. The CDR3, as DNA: TGTGCCAGCAGCAACAGTTCGGAAAAAATTAGCAATCAGCCCCAGCATTTT. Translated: CASSNSSEKISNQPQHF.

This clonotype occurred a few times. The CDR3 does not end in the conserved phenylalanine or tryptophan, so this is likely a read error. The CDR3 region has the DNA TGTGCCAGCAGTTGGACGAGTCTCCAAGAGACCCAGTACTCC. Translation: CASSWTSLQETQYS. The chain carries TRBV12-3 or TRBV12-4 and TRBJ2-5; D gene ambiguous. V was pared by 4 bases and J by 1 base, with 10 bases between. The CDR3 is 14 amino acids.

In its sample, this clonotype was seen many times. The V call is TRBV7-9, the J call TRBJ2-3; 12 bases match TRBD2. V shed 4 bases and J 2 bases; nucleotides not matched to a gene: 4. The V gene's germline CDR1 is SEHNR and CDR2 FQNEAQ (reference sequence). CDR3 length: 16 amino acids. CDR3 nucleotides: TGTGCCAGCAGCTCAGGGACTAGCGGGCCCACAGATACGCAGTATTTT. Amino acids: CASSSGTSGPTDTQYF.

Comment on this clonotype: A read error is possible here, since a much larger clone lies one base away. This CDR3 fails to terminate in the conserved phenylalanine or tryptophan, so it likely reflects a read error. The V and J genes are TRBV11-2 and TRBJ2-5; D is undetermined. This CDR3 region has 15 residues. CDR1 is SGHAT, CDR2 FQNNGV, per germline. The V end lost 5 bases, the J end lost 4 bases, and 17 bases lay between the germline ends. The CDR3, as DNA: TGTGCCAGCAGCCCAGGCGTGGGATCGGTAGAGACCCAGTACCTC. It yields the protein CASSPGVGSVETQYL.

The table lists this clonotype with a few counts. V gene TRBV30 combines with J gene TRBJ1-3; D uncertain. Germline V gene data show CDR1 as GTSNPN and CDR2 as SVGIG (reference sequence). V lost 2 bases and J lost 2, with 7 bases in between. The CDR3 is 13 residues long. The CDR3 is CAWSTAPGNTIYF. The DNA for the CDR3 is TGTGCCTGGAGTACGGCACCTGGAAACACCATATATTTT.

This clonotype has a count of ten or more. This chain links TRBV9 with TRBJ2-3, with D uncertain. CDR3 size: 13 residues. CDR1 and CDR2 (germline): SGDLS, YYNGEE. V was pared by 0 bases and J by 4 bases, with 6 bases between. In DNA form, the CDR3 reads TGTGCCAGCAGCGTAGAATCCGCAGATACGCAGTATTTT. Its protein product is CASSVESADTQYF.

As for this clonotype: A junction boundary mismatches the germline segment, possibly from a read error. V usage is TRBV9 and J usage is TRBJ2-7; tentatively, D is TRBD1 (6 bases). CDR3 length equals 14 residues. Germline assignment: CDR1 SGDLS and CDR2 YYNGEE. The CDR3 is CVSSADSLTYEQYF. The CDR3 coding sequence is TGTGTCAGCAGCGCGGACAGCCTTACCTACGAGCAGTACTTC.

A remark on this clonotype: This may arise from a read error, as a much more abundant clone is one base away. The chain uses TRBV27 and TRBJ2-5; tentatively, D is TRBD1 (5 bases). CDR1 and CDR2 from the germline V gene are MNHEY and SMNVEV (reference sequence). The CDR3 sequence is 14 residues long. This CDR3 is CASSLFPGIETQHF. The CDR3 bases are TGTGCCAGCAGTTTATTCCCAGGGATAGAGACCCAGCACTTC.

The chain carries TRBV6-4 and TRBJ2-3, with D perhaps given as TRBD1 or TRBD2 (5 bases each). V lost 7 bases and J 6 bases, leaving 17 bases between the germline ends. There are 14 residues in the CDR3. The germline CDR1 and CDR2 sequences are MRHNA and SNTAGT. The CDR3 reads CASTGLLGPDTQYF. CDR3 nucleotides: TGTGCCAGCACAGGACTTCTGGGGCCGGATACGCAGTATTTT.

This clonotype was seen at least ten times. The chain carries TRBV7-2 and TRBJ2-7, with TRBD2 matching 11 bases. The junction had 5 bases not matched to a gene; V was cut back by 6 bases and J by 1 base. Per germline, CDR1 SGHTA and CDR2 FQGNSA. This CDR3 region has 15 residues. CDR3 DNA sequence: TGTGCCAGCAGGGATATAGCGGGGGGGTCCTACGAGCAGTACTTC. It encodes CASRDIAGGSYEQYF. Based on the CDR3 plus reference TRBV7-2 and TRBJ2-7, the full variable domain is GAGVSQSPSNKVTEKGKDVELRCDPISGHTALYWYRQSLGQGLEFLIYFQGNSAPDKSGLPSDRFSAERTGGSVSTLTIQRTQQEDSAVYLCASRDIAGGSYEQYFGPGTRLTVT.

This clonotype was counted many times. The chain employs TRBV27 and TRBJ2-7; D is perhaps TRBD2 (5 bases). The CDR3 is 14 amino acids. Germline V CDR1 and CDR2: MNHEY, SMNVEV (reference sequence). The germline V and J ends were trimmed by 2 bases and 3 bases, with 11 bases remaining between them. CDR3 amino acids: CASSLGPGYYEQYF. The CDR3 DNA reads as TGTGCCAGCAGTTTAGGGCCGGGGTACTACGAGCAGTACTTC.

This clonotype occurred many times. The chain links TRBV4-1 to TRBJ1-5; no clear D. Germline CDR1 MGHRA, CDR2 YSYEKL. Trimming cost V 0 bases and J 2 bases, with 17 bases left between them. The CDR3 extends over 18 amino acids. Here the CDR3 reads CASSQEPPGGVGNQPQHF. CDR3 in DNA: TGCGCCAGCAGCCAAGAGCCCCCGGGCGGGGTTGGCAATCAGCCCCAGCATTTT.

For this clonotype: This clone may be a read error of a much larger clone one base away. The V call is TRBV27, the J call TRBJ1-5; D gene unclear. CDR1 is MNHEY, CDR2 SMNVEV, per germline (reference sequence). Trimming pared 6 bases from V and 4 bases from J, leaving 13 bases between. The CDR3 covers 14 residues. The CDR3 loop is CASSPSPDNQPQHF. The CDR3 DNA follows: TGTGCCAGCAGCCCCAGCCCAGATAATCAGCCCCAGCATTTT.

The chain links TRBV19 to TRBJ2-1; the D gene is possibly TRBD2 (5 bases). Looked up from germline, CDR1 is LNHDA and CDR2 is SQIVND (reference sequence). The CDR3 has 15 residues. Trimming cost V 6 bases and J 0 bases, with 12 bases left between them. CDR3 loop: CASSLDGLSYNEQFF. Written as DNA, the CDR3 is TGTGCCAGTAGCCTTGACGGACTCTCCTACAATGAGCAGTTCTTC.

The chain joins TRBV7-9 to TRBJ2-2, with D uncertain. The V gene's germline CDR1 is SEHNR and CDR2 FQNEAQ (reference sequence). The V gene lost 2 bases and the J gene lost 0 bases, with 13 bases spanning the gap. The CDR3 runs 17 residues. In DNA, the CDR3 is TGTGCCAGCAGCTTATTTATGGATTTGGCGAACACCGGGGAGCTGTTTTTT. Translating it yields CASSLFMDLANTGELFF.

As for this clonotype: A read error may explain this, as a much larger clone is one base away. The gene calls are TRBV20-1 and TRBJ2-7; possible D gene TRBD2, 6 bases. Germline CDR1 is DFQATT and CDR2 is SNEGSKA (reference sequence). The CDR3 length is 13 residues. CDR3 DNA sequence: TGCAGCCCTAGAGGACTACCGAGCTACGAGCAGTACTTC. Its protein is CSPRGLPSYEQYF.

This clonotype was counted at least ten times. The CDR3 DNA reads as TGTGCTAGTGGTTTCCAGATATCTCTGACAGCTCAACAAGAGACCCAGTACTTC. It encodes CASGFQISLTAQQETQYF. This chain joins TRBV12-5 and TRBJ2-5; possibly TRBD1 for D (5 bases). Germline assignment: CDR1 LGHNT and CDR2 FRNRAP. Trimming took 3 bases from V and 2 from J, leaving 22 bases between them. The CDR3 runs to 18 residues. Based on the CDR3 plus reference TRBV12-5 and TRBJ2-5, the full variable domain is DARVTQTPRHKVTEMGQEVTMRCQPILGHNTVFWYRQTMMQGLELLAYFRNRAPLDDSGMPKDRFSAEMPDATLATLKIQPSEPRDSAVYFCASGFQISLTAQQETQYFGPGTRLLVL.

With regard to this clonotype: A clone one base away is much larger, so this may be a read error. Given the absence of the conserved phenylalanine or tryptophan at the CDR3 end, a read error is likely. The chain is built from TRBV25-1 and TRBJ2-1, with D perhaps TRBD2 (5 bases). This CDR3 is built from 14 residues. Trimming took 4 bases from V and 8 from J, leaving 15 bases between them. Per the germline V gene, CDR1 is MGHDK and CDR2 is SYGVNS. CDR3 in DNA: TGTGCCAGCAGTGGAGACGGCACTAGGCATGAGCAGTTCTCC. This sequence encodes CASSGDGTRHEQFS.

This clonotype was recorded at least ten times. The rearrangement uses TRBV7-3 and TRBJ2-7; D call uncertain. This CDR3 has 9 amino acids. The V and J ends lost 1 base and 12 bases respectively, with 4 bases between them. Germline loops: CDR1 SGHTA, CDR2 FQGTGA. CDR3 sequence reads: CASSLKVYF. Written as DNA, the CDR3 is TGTGCCAGCAGCTTAAAGGTGTACTTC. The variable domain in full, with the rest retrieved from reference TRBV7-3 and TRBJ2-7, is GAGVSQTPSNKVTEKGKYVELRCDPISGHTALYWYRQSLGQGPEFLIYFQGTGAADDSGLPNDRFFAVRPEGSVSTLKIQRTERGDSAVYLCASSLKVYFGPGTRLTVT.

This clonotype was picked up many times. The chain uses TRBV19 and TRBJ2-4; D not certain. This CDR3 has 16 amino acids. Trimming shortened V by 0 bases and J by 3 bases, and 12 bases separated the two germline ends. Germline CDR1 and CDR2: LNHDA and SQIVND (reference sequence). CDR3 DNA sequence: TGTGCCAGTAGTATAGATTCTGGGGTGGTCAAAAACATTCAGTACTTC. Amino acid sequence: CASSIDSGVVKNIQYF.

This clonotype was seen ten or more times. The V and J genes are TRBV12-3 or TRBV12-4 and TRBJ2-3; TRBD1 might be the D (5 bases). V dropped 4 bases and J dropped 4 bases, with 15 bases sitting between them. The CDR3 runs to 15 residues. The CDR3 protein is CASSYRVTESDTQYF. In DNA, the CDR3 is TGTGCCAGCAGTTATCGGGTGACAGAATCAGATACGCAGTATTTT.